This T cell receptor (beta chain) appears in the sequencing data of a study of shared clonotypes between healthy human individuals. Only in-frame clones appear in the TCRdb table, and some are missing; sequencing was by immunoSEQ multiplex PCR. The sample records a few hundred thousand clones, around 80% being singletons. Germline values: CDR1 SGHDT, CDR2 YYEEEE. The ends were cut back, 0 bases at V and 1 base at J, with 10 bases in the middle. The CDR3 is 15 residues long. The source is a woman aged 35 to 49 in good health. Some clones in this sample may be carry-over from other donors' samples. Source material: PBMCs. V usage is TRBV5-6 and J usage is TRBJ2-5; unclear D gene. As DNA, the CDR3 is TGTGCCAGCAGCTTGGTGAGTGCTTTCCAAGAGACCCAGTACTTC. Translated: CASSLVSAFQETQYF.